The 24 T cell receptor beta chains listed next were all sequenced from one sample in a study of shared clonotypes between healthy human individuals. The protocol was immunoSEQ multiplex PCR, while the TCRdb copy is restricted to in-frame clones and leaves out a portion. The sample contains 740,000 or so clones, 60% to 75% of which appear only once. The sequenced sample was memory CD4+ T cells sorted from blood. Subset indicated: CD45RA-negative fraction. The receptor set was obtained from a woman aged 25 to 39 in good health.

V and J are TRBV28 and TRBJ2-3, with D maybe TRBD1 (5 bases). CDR1 is MDHEN, CDR2 SYDVKM, per germline. The length of the CDR3 is 12 residues. Deletions cut 5 bases from V and 14 bases from J, with 17 bases between. This chain's CDR3 is CASSPGSVVAYF. The CDR3, as DNA: TGTGCCAGCAGTCCAGGGTCGGTCGTTGCGTATTTT.

The V and J genes are TRBV5-4 and TRBJ1-2; 7 bases map to TRBD1. This CDR3 has 14 amino acids. V was clipped by 3 bases and J by 5 bases; unmatched bases: 7. Germline loops: CDR1 SGHNT, CDR2 YYREEE (reference sequence). The CDR3 protein is CASSSRQGQYGYTF. For the CDR3, the DNA is TGTGCCAGCAGCTCCAGACAGGGCCAGTATGGCTACACCTTC. The full variable domain, completed using reference TRBV5-4 and TRBJ1-2, is ETGVTQSPTHLIKTRGQQVTLRCSSQSGHNTVSWYQQALGQGPQFIFQYYREEENGRGNFPPRFSGLQFPNYSSELNVNALELDDSALYLCASSSRQGQYGYTFGSGTRLTVV.

The chain joins TRBV6-5 to TRBJ1-1; D is ambiguous. Germline V gives CDR1 MNHEY, CDR2 SVGAGI. The CDR3 extends over 15 amino acids. With 5 bases removed from V and 5 bases from J, the gap between germline ends came to 18 bases. As DNA, the CDR3 is TGTGCCAGCAGTCACGGAAGGGTGGTGTATACTGAAGCTTTCTTT. Its translation is CASSHGRVVYTEAFF.

The gene calls are TRBV6-5 and TRBJ2-7; 7 bases are shared with TRBD1. Trimming removed 6 bases from V and 13 bases from J; junction bases left unmatched: 12. The CDR3 loop spans 12 amino acids. CDR1 is MNHEY and CDR2 is SVGAGI in the germline V gene. CDR3 in amino acids: CASSLSGTVVYF. CDR3 sequence (DNA): TGTGCCAGCAGCTTGTCCGGGACAGTGGTTTACTTC.

J is TRBJ2-2 and V is TRBV6-1; 7 positions agree with TRBD2. This CDR3 has 15 residues. V was pared by 5 bases and J by 0 bases, with 3 bases of the junction left unmatched. Germline V gene data show CDR1 as MNHNS and CDR2 as SASEGT. The CDR3 nucleotides are TGTGCCAGCAGTCCCCGGGGGGCGAACACCGGGGAGCTGTTTTTT. Translation: CASSPRGANTGELFF.

V is TRBV5-8 and J is TRBJ1-1; D uncertain. The CDR3 spans 13 residues. V was trimmed by 2 bases and J by 1 base, leaving 6 bases between them. Germline V gene lookup returns CDR1 SGHTS and CDR2 YDEGEE. The CDR3 sequence is CASSLTSNTEAFF. The CDR3, as DNA: TGTGCCAGCAGCTTAACATCGAACACTGAAGCTTTCTTT.

The gene calls are TRBV5-1 and TRBJ2-1; 11 bases align to TRBD2. This CDR3 contains 15 residues. Germline CDR1 reads SGHRS; CDR2 reads YFSETQ. The J segment lost 6 bases and the V segment lost 3 bases, leaving 5 bases of the junction unmatched. This CDR3 is CASSSLAGGGNEQFF. In nucleotides, the CDR3 is TGCGCCAGCAGCTCCTTAGCGGGAGGGGGCAATGAGCAGTTCTTC.

The chain joins TRBV18 to TRBJ2-1; the match to TRBD2 covers 10 bases. Germline values: CDR1 KGHSH, CDR2 LQKENI. The CDR3 totals 15 residues. After removal of 4 bases from V and 7 bases from J, the junction contained 7 bases not matched to a gene. CDR3 in amino acids: CASSLTSGIDNEQFF. Written as DNA, the CDR3 is TGTGCCAGCTCACTAACTAGCGGGATTGATAATGAGCAGTTCTTC.

This clone was observed a few times. The CDR3 DNA reads TGTGCCAGCAGAAACAGGGGGCTCGGCTACACCTTC. Its protein product is CASRNRGLGYTF. J is TRBJ1-2 and V is TRBV28; TRBD1 agrees at 9 bases. Germline V gene sequence: CDR1 MDHEN, CDR2 SYDVKM. V shed 6 bases, J shed 8 bases, and the junction held 4 bases outside the gene matches. The CDR3 sequence is 12 residues long.

The chain joins TRBV12-5 to TRBJ2-1, with D perhaps assigned TRBD1 or TRBD2 (5 bases each). This CDR3 has 8 residues. Trimming left V 9 bases short and J 15 bases short, with 9 bases between. The germline V gene has CDR1 LGHNT and CDR2 FRNRAP. CDR3 sequence reads: CASRGRFF. The CDR3 nucleotides read TGTGCTAGCCGGGGACGGTTCTTC.

This clone was counted a few times. The rearrangement uses TRBV5-1 and TRBJ1-4; unclear D gene. V dropped 5 bases and J dropped 4 bases, with 12 bases sitting between them. Per the germline V gene, CDR1 is SGHRS and CDR2 is YFSETQ. This CDR3 is built from 14 residues. The CDR3 DNA reads TGCGCCAGCAGTTCTTCAAGGGATAATGAAAAACTGTTTTTT. Translating gives CASSSSRDNEKLFF.

The V and J genes are TRBV28 and TRBJ1-1; a possible D gene is TRBD1 (6 bases). Germline V lookup: CDR1 MDHEN, CDR2 SYDVKM. This CDR3 has 15 amino acids. V was clipped by 6 bases and J by 3 bases, with 17 bases between them. The CDR3 loop is CASRRGGDEDTEAFF. CDR3 bases: TGTGCCAGCAGGAGGGGGGGGGATGAGGACACTGAAGCTTTCTTT.

This clone was found many times. In the same sample, other DNA sequences code for this CDR3. The V and J genes are TRBV5-1 and TRBJ2-5; tentative D call: TRBD2 (5 bases). The V and J ends lost 4 bases and 2 bases respectively, with 9 bases between them. This CDR3 contains 13 residues. Germline lookup yields CDR1 SGHRS and CDR2 YFSETQ. CDR3 sequence: CASSPGGQETQYF. The CDR3 coding sequence is TGCGCCAGCAGCCCAGGCGGGCAAGAGACCCAGTACTTC.

CDR3 sequence reads: CASSDSTDTQYF. In DNA, the CDR3 is TGTGCCAGCAGTGACAGCACAGATACGCAGTATTTT. V usage is TRBV27 and J usage is TRBJ2-3, with D unclear. The V end lost 5 bases, the J end lost 0 bases, and 3 bases lay between the germline ends. Germline CDR1 is MNHEY and CDR2 is SMNVEV (reference sequence). CDR3 length: 12 residues.

CDR3 protein: CASSPGAGTQYF. The CDR3 nucleotides read TGCGCCAGCAGTCCGGGAGCAGGTACGCAGTATTTT. V gene TRBV10-1 combines with J gene TRBJ2-3; D may be TRBD2 (6 bases). In germline, CDR1 is WNHNN, CDR2 SYGVQD (reference sequence). This CDR3 has 12 amino acids. The V end lost 5 bases, the J end lost 8 bases, and 11 bases lay between the germline ends.

The CDR3 region has the DNA TGCGCCAGCAGCCCGGGACGATTTGGTGGCACAGATACGCAGTATTTT. It translates to CASSPGRFGGTDTQYF. The chain carries TRBV5-1 and TRBJ2-3; D tentatively fits TRBD1 or TRBD2 (5 bases each). V gave up 4 bases and J gave up 1 base, with 16 bases separating them. The germline CDR1 and CDR2 sequences are SGHRS and YFSETQ. This CDR3 is 16 amino acids long.

This clone has only one observation. The CDR3, as DNA: TGCGCCAGCAGCTTGGAATCTAACTATGGCTACACCTTC. It encodes CASSLESNYGYTF. V gene TRBV5-1 combines with J gene TRBJ1-2, with D hard to call. This CDR3 comprises 13 residues. V lost 0 bases, J lost 0 bases, and 3 bases lay in between. CDR1 and CDR2 (germline): SGHRS, YFSETQ.

The chain uses TRBV18 and TRBJ1-2; 11 bases fit TRBD1. CDR1 and CDR2 (germline): KGHSH, LQKENI. CDR3 length: 16 amino acids. The J segment lost 8 bases and the V segment lost 4 bases, leaving 12 bases of the junction unmatched. CDR3 residues: CASSLQTRTGGSGYTF. DNA for the CDR3: TGTGCCAGCTCACTACAAACCCGGACAGGGGGCTCCGGCTACACCTTC.

Points on this clone: Other DNA sequences from this sample encode an identical CDR3 as well. The chain has TRBV11-2 and TRBJ1-1, with a tentative D call TRBD1 (5 bases). Per the germline V gene, CDR1 is SGHAT and CDR2 is FQNNGV. Trimming left V 0 bases short and J 4 bases short, with 12 bases between. The CDR3 extends over 15 amino acids. CDR3: CASSLEGTLGTEAFF. CDR3 coding DNA: TGTGCCAGCAGCTTAGAGGGGACCCTGGGCACTGAAGCTTTCTTT.

The chain is built from TRBV19 and TRBJ2-5, with TRBD1 matching 7 bases. Germline V gives CDR1 LNHDA, CDR2 SQIVND (reference sequence). Trimming took 5 bases from V and 5 from J; bases not matched to a gene: 8. The CDR3 runs to 14 residues. The CDR3 here is CASSALTGRETQYF. CDR3 DNA sequence: TGTGCCAGTAGTGCCCTGACAGGGCGGGAGACCCAGTACTTC.

This sequence joins TRBV9 and TRBJ2-2; a weak D match, TRBD2 (5 bases). Germline V CDR1 and CDR2: SGDLS, YYNGEE. V dropped 4 bases and J dropped 1 base, with 14 bases sitting between them. The CDR3 is made up of 16 amino acids. In nucleotides, the CDR3 is TGTGCCAGCAGCACCAGATCGGGGAAGAACACCGGGGAGCTGTTTTTT. The encoded protein is CASSTRSGKNTGELFF.

The V and J genes are TRBV4-1 and TRBJ2-5, with 8 nucleotides matching TRBD2. This CDR3 has 15 amino acids. J gave up 2 bases and V 4 bases, and 6 bases lay outside the gene matches. Germline V gives CDR1 MGHRA, CDR2 YSYEKL. This CDR3 reads CASSRILAAQETQYF. The CDR3 DNA sequence: TGCGCCAGCAGCCGCATACTAGCGGCACAAGAGACCCAGTACTTC.

This chain connects TRBV11-2 to TRBJ2-7, with TRBD2 matching over 11 bases. CDR1 SGHAT and CDR2 FQNNGV come from the germline V gene. This CDR3 is built from 15 residues. V trimming: 5 bases; J trimming: 4 bases; junction bases outside the gene matches: 7. CDR3 bases: TGTGCCAGCAGCACGAGACTAGCGGGACGATACGAGCAGTACTTC. This gives the protein CASSTRLAGRYEQYF.

The gene calls are TRBV27 and TRBJ1-1; TRBD1 matches at 9 bases. CDR1 is MNHEY and CDR2 is SMNVEV in the germline V gene (reference sequence). The CDR3 runs to 14 residues. V shed 6 bases and J 5 bases; nucleotides not matched to a gene: 7. DNA of the CDR3: TGTGCCAGCAGAACCCCGGGGACAGGGACTGAAGCTTTCTTT. Amino acid sequence: CASRTPGTGTEAFF.